Included here is one T cell receptor (beta chain) sequence, with context. Germline CDR1 and CDR2: SGHNT and YENEEA. This CDR3 region has 16 residues. Trimming took off 0 bases at V and 4 bases at J, with 15 bases between the two ends. This sample was taken from a study of T cell changes during pregnancy in multiple sclerosis. TCRdb keeps only in-frame clones here, not all; method: immunoSEQ multiplex PCR. The sample records around 57,000 clones, roughly 88% being singletons. The TCR sequence derives from a female donor in good health, enrolled as a control in a pregnancy study. The sequencing used peripheral blood, collected in the third trimester of pregnancy. This chain joins TRBV11-3 and TRBJ1-1, with D possibly matching TRBD1 (5 bases). CDR3 sequence: CASSLELGGVPTEAFF. As DNA, the CDR3 is TGTGCCAGCAGCTTAGAATTGGGGGGGGTCCCCACTGAAGCTTTCTTT.